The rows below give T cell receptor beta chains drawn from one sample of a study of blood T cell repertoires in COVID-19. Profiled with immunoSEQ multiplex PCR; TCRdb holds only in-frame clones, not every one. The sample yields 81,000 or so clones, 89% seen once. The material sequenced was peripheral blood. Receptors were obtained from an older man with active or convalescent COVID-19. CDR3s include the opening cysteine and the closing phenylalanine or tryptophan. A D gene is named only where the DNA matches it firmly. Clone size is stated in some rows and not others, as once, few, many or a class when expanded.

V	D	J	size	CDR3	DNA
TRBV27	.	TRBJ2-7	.	CASSLSEQLSYEQYF	TGTGCCAGCAGTTTATCGGAACAGCTCTCCTACGAGCAGTACTTC
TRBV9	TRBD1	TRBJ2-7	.	CASSPGTVFYEQYF	TGTGCCAGCAGCCCAGGGACAGTATTCTACGAGCAGTACTTC
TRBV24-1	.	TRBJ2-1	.	CATSDPGGGGTPYNEQFF	TGTGCCACCAGTGACCCCGGTGGAGGGGGCACGCCCTACAATGAGCAGTTCTTC
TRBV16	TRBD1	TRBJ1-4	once	CASSQEGTGVEKLFF	TGTGCCAGCAGCCAAGAGGGGACAGGGGTTGAAAAACTGTTTTTT
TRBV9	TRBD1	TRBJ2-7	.	CASSTGTGRFYEQYF	TGTGCCAGCAGCACCGGGACAGGGAGATTCTACGAGCAGTACTTC
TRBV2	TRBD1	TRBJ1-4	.	CASSEEGTGSEKLFF	TGTGCCAGCAGTGAGGAGGGGACAGGGAGTGAAAAACTGTTTTTT
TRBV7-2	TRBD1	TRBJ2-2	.	CASSLTGTGGGTGELFF	TGTGCCAGCAGCTTAACGGGCACAGGGGGTGGCACCGGGGAGCTGTTTTTT
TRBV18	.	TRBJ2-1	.	CASRETGSYNEQFF	TGTGCCAGCCGCGAAACGGGGTCCTACAATGAGCAGTTCTTC
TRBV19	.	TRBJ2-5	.	CASNQGTNQETQYF	TGTGCCAGTAATCAGGGGACCAACCAAGAGACCCAGTACTTC
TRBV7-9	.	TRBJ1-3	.	CASSLVGNTIYF	TGTGCCAGCAGCTTAGTAGGAAACACCATATATTTT
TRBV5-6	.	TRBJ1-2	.	CASSDPTANYGYTF	TGTGCCAGCAGCGATCCTACAGCTAACTATGGCTACACCTTC
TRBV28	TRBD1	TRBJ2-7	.	CASSGTASSSYEQYF	TGTGCCAGCAGTGGGACAGCCTCGAGCTCCTACGAGCAGTACTTC
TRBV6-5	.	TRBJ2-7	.	CASSYSHQLEQYF	TGTGCCAGCAGTTACTCCCACCAACTCGAGCAGTACTTC
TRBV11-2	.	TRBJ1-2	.	CASSPFGSSSPAYGYTF	TGTGCCAGCAGCCCCTTCGGGTCCTCGTCGCCGGCCTATGGCTACACCTTC
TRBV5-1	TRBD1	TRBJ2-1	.	CASAGQGAYNEQFF	TGCGCCAGTGCGGGACAGGGGGCCTACAATGAGCAGTTCTTC
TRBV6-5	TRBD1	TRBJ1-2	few	CASTAGTGGIYGYTF	TGTGCCAGCACCGCCGGGACAGGGGGCATCTATGGCTACACCTTC
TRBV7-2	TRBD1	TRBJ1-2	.	CASSPGTVYGYTF	TGTGCCAGCAGCCCCGGGACAGTCTATGGCTACACCTTC
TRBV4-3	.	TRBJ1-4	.	CASSHLTGTGTNEKLFF	TGCGCCAGCAGCCACCTCACAGGGACCGGAACTAATGAAAAACTGTTTTTT
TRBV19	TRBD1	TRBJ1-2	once	CASKRQGALYGYTF	TGTGCCAGTAAACGGCAGGGGGCCCTCTATGGCTACACCTTC
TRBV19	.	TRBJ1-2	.	CASSERDASSGGYTF	TGTGCCAGTAGTGAGCGGGACGCTTCCTCGGGAGGCTACACCTTC
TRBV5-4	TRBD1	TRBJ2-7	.	CASSWTGLNEQYF	TGTGCCAGCAGCTGGACAGGGCTGAACGAGCAGTACTTC
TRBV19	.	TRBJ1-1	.	CASSGGGGTEAFF	TGTGCCAGTAGCGGGGGGGGAGGCACTGAAGCTTTCTTT
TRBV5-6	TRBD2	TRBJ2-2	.	CASSWYPTGLAAGELFF	TGTGCCAGCAGCTGGTACCCTACGGGACTAGCGGCCGGGGAGCTGTTTTTT
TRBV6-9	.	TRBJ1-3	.	CASSYLPGETGNTIYF	TGTGCCAGCAGTTACTTGCCAGGGGAGACTGGAAACACCATATATTTT
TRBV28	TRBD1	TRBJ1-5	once	CASSDGQGSTQPQHF	TGTGCCAGCAGTGATGGACAGGGATCAACTCAGCCCCAGCATTTT
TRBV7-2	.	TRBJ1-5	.	CASSLQGVQPQHF	TGTGCCAGCAGCCTCCAAGGGGTCCAGCCCCAGCATTTT
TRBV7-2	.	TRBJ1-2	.	CASSYSTNYGYTF	TGTGCCAGCAGCTATTCCACTAACTATGGCTACACCTTC
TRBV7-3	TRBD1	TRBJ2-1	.	CASSSGTGNTNEQFF	TGTGCCAGCAGCTCCGGGACAGGGAATACCAATGAGCAGTTCTTC
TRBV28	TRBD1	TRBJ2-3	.	CASRGGQTSTDTQYF	TGTGCCAGTCGAGGGGGCCAAACGAGCACAGATACGCAGTATTTT
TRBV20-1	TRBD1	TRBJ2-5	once	CSAPQGWTQYF	TGCAGTGCTCCACAGGGGTGGACCCAGTACTTC
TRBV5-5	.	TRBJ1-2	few	CASSPKQGNYGYTF	TGTGCCAGCAGCCCGAAACAGGGAAACTATGGCTACACCTTC
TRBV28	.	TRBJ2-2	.	CASSFRGITGELFF	TGTGCCAGCAGTTTCCGGGGTATCACCGGGGAGCTGTTTTTT
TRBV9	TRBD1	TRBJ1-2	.	CASSGRQGPNYGYTF	TGTGCCAGCAGCGGCCGACAGGGGCCAAACTATGGCTACACCTTC
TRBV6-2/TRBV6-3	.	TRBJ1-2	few	CASSYSRGFFYGYTF	TGTGCCAGCAGTTACTCAAGGGGGTTTTTCTATGGCTACACCTTC
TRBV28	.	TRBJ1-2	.	CASSLGGGSPNYGYTF	TGTGCCAGCAGCCTTGGGGGGGGAAGTCCTAACTATGGCTACACCTTC
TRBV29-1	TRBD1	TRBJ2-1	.	CSVTGTVNEQFF	TGCAGCGTTACCGGGACAGTCAATGAGCAGTTCTTC
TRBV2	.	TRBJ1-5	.	CASRSNRDQPQHF	TGTGCCAGCAGGAGTAACAGGGATCAGCCCCAGCATTTT
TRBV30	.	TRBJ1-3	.	CAWSVQGNTIYF	TGTGCCTGGAGTGTACAGGGAAACACCATATATTTT
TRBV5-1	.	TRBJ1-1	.	CASSLVPGNTEAFF	TGCGCCAGCAGCTTGGTCCCAGGGAACACTGAAGCTTTCTTT
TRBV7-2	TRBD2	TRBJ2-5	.	CASSLAQRGGLETQYF	TGTGCCAGCAGCTTAGCCCAGCGGGGGGGCCTAGAGACCCAGTACTTC
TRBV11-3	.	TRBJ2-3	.	CASSGASGTDTQYF	TGTGCCAGCAGCGGAGCTAGCGGCACAGATACGCAGTATTTT
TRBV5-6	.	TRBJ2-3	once	CASDYGVGEFSTDTQYF	TGTGCCAGCGACTATGGGGTCGGGGAATTTAGCACAGATACGCAGTATTTT
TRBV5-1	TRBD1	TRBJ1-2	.	CASSLAAGGEYGYTF	TGCGCCAGCAGCTTGGCTGCAGGGGGCGAGTATGGCTACACCTTC
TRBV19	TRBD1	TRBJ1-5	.	CASSIGTRGLQPQHF	TGTGCCAGTAGTATAGGGACCAGGGGGCTTCAGCCCCAGCATTTT
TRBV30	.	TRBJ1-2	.	CAWVGANYGYTF	TGTGCCTGGGTAGGAGCTAACTATGGCTACACCTTC